Reported below is one T cell receptor (beta chain). This record belongs to a study of blood T cell repertoires in COVID-19. Study details: Specimens from acute and convalescent COVID-19 originated in the United States, Italy and Spain. From T cells, B-cell-depleted T cells, or PBMCs came the material, which was cDNA or gDNA.

In the source study's methods: Researchers report that nucleated cell counts were estimated from reference gene primer amplification. Profiling relied on immunoSEQ multiplex PCR, and the TCRdb table lists in-frame clones only, not all of them. The V and J calls and the clone size are those of that table, but D and trimming were determined from the DNA. The sample lists about 45,000 clones, 80% to 95% occurring once. Trimming removed 8 bases from V and 6 bases from J, with 11 bases in between. Germline V gene data show CDR1 as LNHDA and CDR2 as SQIVND (reference sequence). The CDR3 is 11 residues long.

The sequenced material came from peripheral blood. The sequence was collected from a human donor in a cohort sampled during active COVID-19. J is TRBJ2-7 and V is TRBV19; TRBD2 is a possible D gene (5 bases). CDR3 sequence (DNA): TGTGCCAGTCAAGGGAGCTCCGAGCAGTACTTC. As protein: CASQGSSEQYF.